The rows below give T cell receptor beta chains drawn from one sample of a study of blood T cell repertoires in COVID-19. Sequenced by immunoSEQ multiplex PCR; TCRdb stores in-frame clones only, minus some. The table includes approximately 200,000 clones, about three quarters detected once. Sequenced material: peripheral blood. These receptors originate from a woman of 80 years or more with COVID-19, enrolled during active disease. The CDR3 runs from the conserved cysteine through the conserved F or W. The order of the fields is CDR3 protein, CDR3 DNA, D gene, clone size, V gene, J gene. D genes are given only for firm matches. Size is stated for part of the rows, as once, few or many counts, or as a class when the clone is expanded.

CDR3: CASSYSGSPNYGYTF; DNA: TGTGCCAGCAGTTACTCGGGCAGCCCTAACTATGGCTACACCTTC; D: NA; size: NA; V: TRBV6-5; J: TRBJ1-2
CDR3: CASSYHDRRHGYTF; DNA: TGTGCCAGCAGTTATCACGACAGGAGGCATGGCTACACCTTC; D: NA; size: NA; V: TRBV6-5; J: TRBJ1-2
CDR3: CASSFRGTYNEQFF; DNA: TGTGCCAGCAGCTTCAGGGGCACCTACAATGAGCAGTTCTTC; D: NA; size: NA; V: TRBV5-6; J: TRBJ2-1
CDR3: CASSLRGVYTEAFF; DNA: TGTGCCAGCAGCTTAAGGGGTGTGTACACTGAAGCTTTCTTT; D: NA; size: NA; V: TRBV7-2; J: TRBJ1-1
CDR3: CASSPTGGSYEQYF; DNA: TGTGCCAGCTCACCAACGGGGGGCTCCTACGAGCAGTACTTC; D: TRBD2; size: NA; V: TRBV18; J: TRBJ2-7
CDR3: CASSPIEWGLTEAFF; DNA: TGTGCCAGCAGTCCAATAGAATGGGGGCTTACTGAAGCTTTCTTT; D: NA; size: NA; V: TRBV7-8; J: TRBJ1-1
CDR3: CASSQFLNTGELFF; DNA: TGTGCCAGCAGCCAATTCCTGAACACCGGGGAGCTGTTTTTT; D: NA; size: NA; V: TRBV14; J: TRBJ2-2
CDR3: CASSQGSGGNEQFF; DNA: TGTGCCAGCAGCCAGGGCAGCGGGGGGAATGAGCAGTTCTTC; D: TRBD2; size: NA; V: TRBV11-3; J: TRBJ2-1
CDR3: CATSEAAGEISYNEQFF; DNA: TGTGCCACCAGTGAGGCAGCGGGGGAGATCTCCTACAATGAGCAGTTCTTC; D: TRBD2; size: NA; V: TRBV24-1; J: TRBJ2-1
CDR3: CASSIGYRGTGKGEQFF; DNA: TGTGCCAGTAGTATAGGCTATCGTGGGACAGGGAAGGGTGAGCAGTTCTTC; D: TRBD1; size: NA; V: TRBV19; J: TRBJ2-1
CDR3: CASSLIAGVVNTGELFF; DNA: TGTGCCAGCAGCTTAATTGCGGGGGTCGTCAACACCGGGGAGCTGTTTTTT; D: TRBD2; size: once; V: TRBV7-2; J: TRBJ2-2
CDR3: CASSLQQVYNEQFF; DNA: TGTGCCAGCAGCTTACAGCAGGTATACAATGAGCAGTTCTTC; D: NA; size: NA; V: TRBV7-2; J: TRBJ2-1
CDR3: CASSVPLDTGELFF; DNA: TGTGCCAGCAGTGTCCCCCTAGACACCGGGGAGCTGTTTTTT; D: NA; size: NA; V: TRBV2; J: TRBJ2-2
CDR3: CASSAGSSNQPQHF; DNA: TGTGCCAGCAGCGCCGGGAGTAGCAATCAGCCCCAGCATTTT; D: NA; size: NA; V: TRBV2; J: TRBJ1-5
CDR3: CASSLFPWTSGVTDTQYF; DNA: TGTGCCAGCAGCTTATTCCCCTGGACTAGCGGGGTCACAGATACGCAGTATTTT; D: TRBD2; size: NA; V: TRBV7-6; J: TRBJ2-3
CDR3: CASSFGTGELFF; DNA: TGCGCCAGCAGCTTCGGGACCGGGGAGCTGTTTTTT; D: NA; size: NA; V: TRBV5-1; J: TRBJ2-2